This section outlines one TCR beta chain sequence together with its context. Assay: immunoSEQ multiplex PCR; the TCRdb copy retains only in-frame clones and omits some. The table includes about 90,000 clones, 90% to 95% detected once. This sample was included in a study of technical replicates of blood from several donors. From germline, CDR1 is SGDLS and CDR2 YYNGEE. Trimming shortened V by 4 bases and J by 5 bases, and 18 bases separated the two germline ends. The CDR3 has 15 residues. What was sequenced was T cells isolated from PBMCs. The TCR originated in a human donor in good health. The chain is built from TRBV9 and TRBJ1-2; D might be TRBD1 (6 bases). CDR3 nucleotide sequence: TGTGCCAGCAGCCCATCCGGGGGGGGCGCGTATGGCTACACCTTC. Protein sequence: CASSPSGGGAYGYTF.